This TCR beta chain was documented in a study of cytomegalovirus exposure and HLA in healthy donors. Study details: Tens of millions of unique TCRs from HLA-typed donors were held in an early release of data. Whole-study results and caveats: It emerged from a later analysis that several of the most significant clusters appeared to be linked to common viral pathogens.

The study sampled nominally healthy donors, though unrecorded immune exposures were likely. V lost 1 base and J 2 bases, leaving 14 bases between the germline ends. CDR1 LNHDA and CDR2 SQIVND come from the germline V gene (reference sequence). CDR3 length: 16 residues. Comment on this clone: The antigen is not known.

13 Jbeta primers and 60 Vbeta primers were used for the PCR. Per the original methods: Unique TCR beta chains numbered roughly 83 million in a later analysis, with around 11 million shared. Assay: immunoSEQ multiplex PCR; the TCRdb copy retains only in-frame clones and omits some. The V and J calls and clone size come from that table; D and trimming were worked out from the DNA. The repertoire includes 130,000 or so clones, 60% to 80% of them detected once, and under 2% sits in the top ten. The sequenced sample consisted of PBMCs. The chain links TRBV19 to TRBJ2-5; weak D call: TRBD1 (5 bases). The origin of this receptor is a female donor in good health and CMV-seronegative. The CDR3 DNA follows: TGTGCCAGTAGTATAGTAGGGGCAGGGCTACAAGAGACCCAGTACTTC. This sequence encodes CASSIVGAGLQETQYF.